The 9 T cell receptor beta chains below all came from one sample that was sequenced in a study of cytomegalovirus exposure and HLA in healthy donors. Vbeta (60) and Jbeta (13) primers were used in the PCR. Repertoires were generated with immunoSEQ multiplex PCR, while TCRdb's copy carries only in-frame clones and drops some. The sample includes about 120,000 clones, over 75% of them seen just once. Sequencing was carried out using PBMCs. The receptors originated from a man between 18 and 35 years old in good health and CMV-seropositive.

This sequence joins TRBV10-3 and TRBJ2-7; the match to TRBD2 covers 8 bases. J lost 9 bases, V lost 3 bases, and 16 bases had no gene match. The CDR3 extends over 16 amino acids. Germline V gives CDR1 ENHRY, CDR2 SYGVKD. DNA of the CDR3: TGTGCCATCAGTGATGAGAGTAAGCGGGAGCTCACTTGGCAGTACTTC. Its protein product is CAISDESKRELTWQYF.

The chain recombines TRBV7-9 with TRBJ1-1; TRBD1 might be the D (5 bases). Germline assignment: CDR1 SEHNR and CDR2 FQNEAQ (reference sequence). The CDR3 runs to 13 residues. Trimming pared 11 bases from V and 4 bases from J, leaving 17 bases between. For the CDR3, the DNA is TGTGCCCCTCACGACTGGGGGGGCACTGAAGCTTTCTTT. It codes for CAPHDWGGTEAFF.

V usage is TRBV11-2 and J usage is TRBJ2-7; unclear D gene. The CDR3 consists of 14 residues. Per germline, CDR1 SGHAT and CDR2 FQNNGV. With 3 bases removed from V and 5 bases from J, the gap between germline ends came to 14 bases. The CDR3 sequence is CASSLARGLDEQYF. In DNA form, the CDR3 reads TGTGCCAGCAGCTTGGCGAGAGGTCTCGACGAGCAGTACTTC.

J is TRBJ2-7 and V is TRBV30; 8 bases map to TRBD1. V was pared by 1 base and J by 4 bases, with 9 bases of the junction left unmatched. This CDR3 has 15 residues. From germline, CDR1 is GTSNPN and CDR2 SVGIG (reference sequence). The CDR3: CAWSGTGTGNYEQYF. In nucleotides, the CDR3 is TGTGCCTGGAGTGGAACCGGGACAGGAAATTACGAGCAGTACTTC.

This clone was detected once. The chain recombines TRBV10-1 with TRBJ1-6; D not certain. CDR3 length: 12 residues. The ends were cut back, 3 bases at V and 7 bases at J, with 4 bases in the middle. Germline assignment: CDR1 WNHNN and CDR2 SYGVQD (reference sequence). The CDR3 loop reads CASSDGNSPLHF. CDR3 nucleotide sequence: TGCGCCAGCAGTGACGGGAATTCACCCCTCCACTTT.

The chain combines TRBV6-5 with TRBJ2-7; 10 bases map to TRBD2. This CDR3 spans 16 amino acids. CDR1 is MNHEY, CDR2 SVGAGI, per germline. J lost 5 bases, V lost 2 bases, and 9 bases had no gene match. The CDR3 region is CASSYAAGGPKNEQYF. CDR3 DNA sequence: TGTGCCAGCAGTTACGCAGCGGGAGGGCCAAAGAACGAGCAGTACTTC.

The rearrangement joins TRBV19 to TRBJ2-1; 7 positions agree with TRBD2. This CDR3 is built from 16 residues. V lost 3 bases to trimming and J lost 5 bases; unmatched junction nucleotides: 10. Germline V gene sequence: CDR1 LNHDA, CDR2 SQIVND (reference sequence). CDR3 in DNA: TGTGCCAGTAGTATTTTCCAGGCAGCGGGGCACAATGAGCAGTTCTTC. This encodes CASSIFQAAGHNEQFF.

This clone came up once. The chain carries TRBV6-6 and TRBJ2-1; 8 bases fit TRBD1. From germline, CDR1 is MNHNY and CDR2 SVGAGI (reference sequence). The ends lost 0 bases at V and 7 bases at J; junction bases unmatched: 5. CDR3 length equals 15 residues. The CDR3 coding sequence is TGTGCCAGCAGTTACTCAACTGACAGGGGAAATGAGCAGTTCTTC. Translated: CASSYSTDRGNEQFF.

For the CDR3, the DNA is TGCGCCAGCAGCTTTGGGGAGAGAAATAACGAGCAGTACTTC. This codes for CASSFGERNNEQYF. The chain carries TRBV5-1 and TRBJ2-7, with D possibly being TRBD2 (5 bases). Germline assignment: CDR1 SGHRS and CDR2 YFSETQ. V was trimmed by 2 bases and J by 5 bases, leaving 14 bases between them. This CDR3 contains 14 residues.